One T cell receptor (beta chain) is described in this entry. Its cognate antigen is unknown. After constant-region reverse-primer amplification, full-length variable regions underwent semi-nested PCR with Nested Universal Primer A. TCRdb analysed the 5' RACE reads with MiXCR anew, one entry per CDR3 protein. In the table there are 60,000 to 65,000 distinct CDR3 sequences, about 22% of which are singletons. Germline lookup yields CDR1 SGHKS and CDR2 YYEKEE (reference sequence). Trimming stripped 3 bases from V and 5 bases from J, with 15 bases between. CDR3 length equals 14 residues. The study, taken as a whole, reports: Tumor Tregs overlapped most with tumor, then blood, naive CD4+ cells.

What was sequenced was memory CD4+ T cells sorted from a lymph node. Subset given: memory CD4+ T cells, CD4+CD45RO+CD25-. The clonotype originates from a female donor with breast cancer. V gene TRBV5-5 combines with J gene TRBJ2-7; either TRBD1 or TRBD2 may fit D (6 bases each). The CDR3 DNA is TGTGCCAGCAGCTCCGGGGGCACTGTCCACGAGCAGTACTTC. Its translation is CASSSGGTVHEQYF.